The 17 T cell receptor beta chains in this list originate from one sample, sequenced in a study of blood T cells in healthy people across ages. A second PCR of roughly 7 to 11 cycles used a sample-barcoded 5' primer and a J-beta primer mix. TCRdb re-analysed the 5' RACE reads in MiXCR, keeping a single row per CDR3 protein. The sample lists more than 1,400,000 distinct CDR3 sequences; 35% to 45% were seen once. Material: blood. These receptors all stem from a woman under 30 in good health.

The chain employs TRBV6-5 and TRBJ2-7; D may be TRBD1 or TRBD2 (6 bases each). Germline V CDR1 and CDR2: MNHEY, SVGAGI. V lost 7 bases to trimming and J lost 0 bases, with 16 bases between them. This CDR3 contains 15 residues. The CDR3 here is CASTGTGGGSYEQYF. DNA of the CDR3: TGTGCCAGCACCGGAACAGGAGGGGGCTCCTACGAGCAGTACTTC.

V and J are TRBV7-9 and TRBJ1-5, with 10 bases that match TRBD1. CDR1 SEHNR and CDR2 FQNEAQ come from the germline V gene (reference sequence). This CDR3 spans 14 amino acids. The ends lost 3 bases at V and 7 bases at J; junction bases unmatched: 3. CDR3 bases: TGTGCCAGCAGCTTGGGACAGGGGACGCAGCCCCAGCATTTT. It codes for CASSLGQGTQPQHF.

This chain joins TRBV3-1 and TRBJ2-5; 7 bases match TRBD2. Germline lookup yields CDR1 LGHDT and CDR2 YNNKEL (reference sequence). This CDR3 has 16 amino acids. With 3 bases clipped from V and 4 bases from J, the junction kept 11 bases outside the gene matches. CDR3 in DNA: TGTGCCAGCAGCCACGGCGGGAGCGGGGCACGAGAGACCCAGTACTTC. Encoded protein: CASSHGGSGARETQYF.

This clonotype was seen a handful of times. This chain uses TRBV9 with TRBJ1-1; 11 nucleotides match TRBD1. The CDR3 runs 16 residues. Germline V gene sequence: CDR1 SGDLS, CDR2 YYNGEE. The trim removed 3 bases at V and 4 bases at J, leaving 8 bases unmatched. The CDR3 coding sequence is TGTGCCAGCAGCGGCTTCCCGGGACAGGGGGTCACTGAAGCTTTCTTT. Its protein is CASSGFPGQGVTEAFF. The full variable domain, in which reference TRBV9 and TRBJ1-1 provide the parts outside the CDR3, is DSGVTQTPKHLITATGQRVTLRCSPRSGDLSVYWYQQSLDQGLQFLIQYYNGEERAKGNILERFSAQQFPDLHSELNLSSLELGDSALYFCASSGFPGQGVTEAFFGQGTRLTVV.

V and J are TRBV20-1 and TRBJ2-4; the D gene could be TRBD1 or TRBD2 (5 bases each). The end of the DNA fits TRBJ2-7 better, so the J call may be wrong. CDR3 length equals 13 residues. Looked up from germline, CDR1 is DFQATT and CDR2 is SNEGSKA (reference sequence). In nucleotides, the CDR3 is TGCAGTGCTAGAGATCGGGTTGGGGGCGAGCAGTACTTC. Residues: CSARDRVGGEQYF.

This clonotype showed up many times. The CDR3 nucleotides read TGCGCCAGCAGGGACAGGGTGCTTGATGGCTACACCTTC. As protein: CASRDRVLDGYTF. The chain employs TRBV5-1 and TRBJ1-2, with 8 positions matching TRBD1. Per germline, CDR1 SGHRS and CDR2 YFSETQ. This CDR3 comprises 13 residues. V shed 5 bases and J 6 bases; nucleotides not matched to a gene: 6.

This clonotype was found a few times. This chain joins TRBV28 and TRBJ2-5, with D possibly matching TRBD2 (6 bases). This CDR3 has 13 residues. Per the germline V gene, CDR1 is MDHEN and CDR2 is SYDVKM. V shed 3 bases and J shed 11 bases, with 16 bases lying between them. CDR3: CASSLPALAAQYF. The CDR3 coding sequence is TGTGCCAGCAGTTTGCCCGCACTAGCAGCGCAGTACTTC.

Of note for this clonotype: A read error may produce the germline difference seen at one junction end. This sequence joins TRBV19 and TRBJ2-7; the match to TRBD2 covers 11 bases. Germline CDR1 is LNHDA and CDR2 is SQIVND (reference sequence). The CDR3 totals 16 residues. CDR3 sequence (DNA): TGTACCAGTGGTTTCCAGGGGACTAGCGGCCTCTACGAGCAGTACTTC. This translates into CTSGFQGTSGLYEQYF. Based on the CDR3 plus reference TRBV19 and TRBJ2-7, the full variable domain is DGGITQSPKYLFRKEGQNVTLSCEQNLNHDAMYWYRQDPGQGLRLIYYSQIVNDFQKGDIAEGYSVSREKKESFPLTVTSAQKNPTAFYLCTSGFQGTSGLYEQYFGPGTRLTVT.

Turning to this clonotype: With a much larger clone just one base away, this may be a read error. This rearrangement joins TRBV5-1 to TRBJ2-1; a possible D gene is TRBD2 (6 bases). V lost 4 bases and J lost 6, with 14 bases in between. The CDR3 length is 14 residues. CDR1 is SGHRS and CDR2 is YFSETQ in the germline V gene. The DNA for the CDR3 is TGCGCCAGCAGCGGGACTGGCGGTGTCAATGAGCAGTTCTTC. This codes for CASSGTGGVNEQFF. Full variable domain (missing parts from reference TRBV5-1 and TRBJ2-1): KAGVTQTPRYLIKTRGQQVTLSCSPISGHRSVSWYQQTPGQGLQFLFEYFSETQRNKGNFPGRFSGRQFSNSRSEMNVSTLELGDSALYLCASSGTGGVNEQFFGPGTRLTVL.

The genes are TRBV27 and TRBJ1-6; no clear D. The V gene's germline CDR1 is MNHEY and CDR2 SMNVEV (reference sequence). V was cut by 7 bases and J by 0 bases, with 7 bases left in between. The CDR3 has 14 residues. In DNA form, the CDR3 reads TGTGCCAGCAACCCAGGCTCCTATAATTCACCCCTCCACTTT. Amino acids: CASNPGSYNSPLHF.

In DNA, the CDR3 is TGCAGTGCCGGAACTTTAGGGGCCGGCTCCTACAATGAGCAGTTCTTC. Translated: CSAGTLGAGSYNEQFF. The chain combines TRBV20-1 with TRBJ2-1, with a weak D call TRBD1 (5 bases). Trimming cost V 6 bases and J 0 bases, with 18 bases left between them. Germline values: CDR1 DFQATT, CDR2 SNEGSKA (reference sequence). The CDR3 totals 16 residues.

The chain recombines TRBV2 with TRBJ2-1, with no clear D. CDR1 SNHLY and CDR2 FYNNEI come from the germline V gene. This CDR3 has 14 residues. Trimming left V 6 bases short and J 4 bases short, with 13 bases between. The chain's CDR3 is CASSGDSLYNEQFF. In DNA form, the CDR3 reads TGTGCCAGCAGCGGCGATTCCCTTTACAATGAGCAGTTCTTC. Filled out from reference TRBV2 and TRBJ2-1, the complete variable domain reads EPEVTQTPSHQVTQMGQEVILRCVPISNHLYFYWYRQILGQKVEFLVSFYNNEISEKSEIFDDQFSVERPDGSNFTLKIRSTKLEDSAMYFCASSGDSLYNEQFFGPGTRLTVL.

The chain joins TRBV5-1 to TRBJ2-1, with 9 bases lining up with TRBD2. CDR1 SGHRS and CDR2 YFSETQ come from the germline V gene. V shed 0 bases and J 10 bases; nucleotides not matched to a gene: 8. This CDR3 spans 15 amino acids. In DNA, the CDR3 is TGCGCCAGCAGCTTGGAGATAGCGGGAGCAAGGGAGCAGTTCTTC. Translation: CASSLEIAGAREQFF.

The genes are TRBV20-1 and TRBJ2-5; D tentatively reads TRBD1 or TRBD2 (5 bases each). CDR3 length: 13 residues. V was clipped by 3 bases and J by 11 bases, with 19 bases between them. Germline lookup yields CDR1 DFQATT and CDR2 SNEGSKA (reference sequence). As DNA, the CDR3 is TGCAGTGCTAGTCACCCGGTGGTGGGGGAGCAGTACTTC. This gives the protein CSASHPVVGEQYF.

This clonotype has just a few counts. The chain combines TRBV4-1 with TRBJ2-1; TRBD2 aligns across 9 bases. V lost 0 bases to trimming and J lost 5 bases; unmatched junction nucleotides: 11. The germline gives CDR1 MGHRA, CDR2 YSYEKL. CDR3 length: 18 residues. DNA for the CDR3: TGCGCCAGCAGCCAAGAAGGACTAGCGAGACCGAAAAACAATGAGCAGTTCTTC. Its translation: CASSQEGLARPKNNEQFF.

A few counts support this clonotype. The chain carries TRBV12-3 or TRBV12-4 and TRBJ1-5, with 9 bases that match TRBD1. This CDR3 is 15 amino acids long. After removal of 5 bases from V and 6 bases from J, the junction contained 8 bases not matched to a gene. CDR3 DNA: TGTGCCAGCAGTCCGGGACAGGGATCTAGTCAGCCCCAGCATTTT. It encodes CASSPGQGSSQPQHF.

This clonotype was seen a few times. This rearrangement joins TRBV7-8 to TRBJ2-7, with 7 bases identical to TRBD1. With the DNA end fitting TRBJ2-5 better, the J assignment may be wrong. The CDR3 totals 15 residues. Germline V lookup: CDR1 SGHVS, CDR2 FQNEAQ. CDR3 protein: CASSARTGIEETQYF. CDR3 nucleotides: TGTGCCAGCAGCGCGCGGACAGGAATTGAAGAGACCCAGTACTTC.